Each of the 30 T cell receptor beta chains below was sequenced from the same sample in a study of regulatory T cells in long-lasting Graves disease. Time point meaning: persistent/refractory GD, antithyroid drugs over 5 years with positive TRAb. Isolated PBMC RNA provided the starting material for the TCR library. Arm-PCR of CDR3 regions and iRepertoire HTBI primers were used to build TCR beta libraries. MiXCR, run by TCRdb on the multiplex PCR reads, gives a single entry per CDR3 protein. The sample records a few hundred thousand distinct CDR3 sequences, 23% being singletons. This specimen was peripheral blood mononuclear cells (PBMCs), taken when the disease was refractory, from a patient treated with antithyroid drugs. The receptor set was obtained from a female donor with Graves disease.

This clonotype was detected ten times or more. The rearrangement links TRBV27 to TRBJ1-5; D is perhaps TRBD1 (5 bases). This CDR3 is 15 amino acids long. CDR1 is MNHEY and CDR2 is SMNVEV in the germline V gene (reference sequence). Trimming left V 3 bases short and J 6 bases short, with 15 bases between. In nucleotides, the CDR3 is TGTGCCAGCAGTTTGGACACAGGAAGGGGTCAGCCCCAGCATTTT. Translating it yields CASSLDTGRGQPQHF.

This clonotype turned up a few times. This rearrangement joins TRBV29-1 to TRBJ1-1; no definite D call. Between the trimmed V and J ends, which lost 4 bases and 0 bases, there was a span of 9 bases. Looked up from germline, CDR1 is SQVTM and CDR2 is ANQGSEA. The CDR3 contains 13 residues. CDR3 residues: CSVGPRMNTEAFF. The DNA for the CDR3 is TGCAGCGTTGGGCCGAGAATGAACACTGAAGCTTTCTTT. The full variable domain, in which reference TRBV29-1 and TRBJ1-1 provide the parts outside the CDR3, is SAVISQKPSRDICQRGTSLTIQCQVDSQVTMMFWYRQQPGQSLTLIATANQGSEATYESGFVIDKFPISRPNLTFSTLTVSNMSPEDSSIYLCSVGPRMNTEAFFGQGTRLTVV.

This clonotype has a count of ten or more. In DNA form, the CDR3 reads TGTGCCAGCAAGGAGGCGAGGAGCACTGAAGCTTTCTTT. Translation gives CASKEARSTEAFF. The chain combines TRBV2 with TRBJ1-1; D is ambiguous. This CDR3 region has 13 residues. V lost 7 bases and J lost 4, with 13 bases in between. Germline V gene lookup returns CDR1 SNHLY and CDR2 FYNNEI. Full variable domain (outside the CDR3, taken from reference TRBV2 and TRBJ1-1): EPEVTQTPSHQVTQMGQEVILRCVPISNHLYFYWYRQILGQKVEFLVSFYNNEISEKSEIFDDQFSVERPDGSNFTLKIRSTKLEDSAMYFCASKEARSTEAFFGQGTRLTVV.

This clonotype occurred many times. The chain combines TRBV2 with TRBJ2-7; D is uncertain. Trimming shortened V by 8 bases and J by 0 bases, and 5 bases separated the two germline ends. Germline CDR1 and CDR2: SNHLY and FYNNEI. The CDR3 spans 11 residues. CDR3 nucleotide sequence: TGTGCCAGCTTATTCTCCTACGAGCAGTACTTC. It translates to CASLFSYEQYF. The whole variable domain, filled in from reference TRBV2 and TRBJ2-7, reads EPEVTQTPSHQVTQMGQEVILRCVPISNHLYFYWYRQILGQKVEFLVSFYNNEISEKSEIFDDQFSVERPDGSNFTLKIRSTKLEDSAMYFCASLFSYEQYFGPGTRLTVT.

Note on this clonotype: This clone may be a read error of a much larger clone one base away. J is TRBJ2-5 and V is TRBV28, with D possibly being TRBD2 (5 bases). The CDR3 runs to 15 residues. Germline CDR1 is MDHEN and CDR2 is SYDVKM. The CDR3 DNA is TGTGCCAGCAGTTTAGGCGCGAGGAGGTGGGAGACCCGGTACTTC. Encoded protein: CASSLGARRWETRYF.

On this clonotype: A read error likely explains this, since a far larger clone differs by one base. V is TRBV2 and J is TRBJ2-5; D unresolved. Looked up from germline, CDR1 is SNHLY and CDR2 is FYNNEI. This CDR3 region has 12 residues. The CDR3 loop reads CASSQVGEAQYF. The CDR3 nucleotides are TGTGCCAGCAGCCAGGTCGGAGAGGCCCAGTACTTC.

The chain recombines TRBV29-1 with TRBJ2-4; tentative D call: TRBD2 (6 bases). The germline CDR1 and CDR2 sequences are SQVTM and ANQGSEA. The CDR3 length is 14 residues. V dropped 2 bases and J dropped 7 bases, with 15 bases sitting between them. The CDR3: CSVERRGGRNIQYF. The CDR3, as DNA: TGCAGCGTTGAACGGAGAGGAGGGAGGAACATTCAGTACTTC.

This clonotype has only a few counts. J is TRBJ1-1 and V is TRBV28; 8 nucleotides match TRBD1. Germline CDR1 and CDR2: MDHEN and SYDVKM. V lost 2 bases and J lost 1; bases outside the gene matches: 12. The CDR3 is 18 residues long. The CDR3 coding sequence is TGTGCCAGCAGTTTACTCCTTCTCAGGACAGGGAGGAACACTGAAGCTTTCTTT. The encoded protein is CASSLLLLRTGRNTEAFF.

This clonotype was seen only a few times. The chain couples TRBV7-9 to TRBJ2-5; no definite D call. The CDR3 length is 13 residues. V was trimmed by 5 bases and J by 2 bases, leaving 9 bases between them. Germline V CDR1 and CDR2: SEHNR, FQNEAQ (reference sequence). The CDR3 here is CASSVTPQETQYF. The CDR3 DNA follows: TGTGCCAGCAGCGTGACACCGCAAGAGACCCAGTACTTC.

This clonotype was seen ten or more times. The V gene is TRBV12-3 or TRBV12-4, the J gene TRBJ1-1; D unresolved. V lost 0 bases to trimming and J lost 3 bases, with 8 bases between them. The CDR3 totals 14 residues. For the CDR3, the DNA is TGTGCCAGCAGTTTAGCGTCGGGTGACACTGAAGCTTTCTTT. Encoded protein: CASSLASGDTEAFF.

This rearrangement joins TRBV5-1 to TRBJ1-4; D ambiguous. V lost 0 bases and J lost 7, with 19 bases in between. Germline V gene data show CDR1 as SGHRS and CDR2 as YFSETQ. The CDR3 extends over 17 amino acids. The DNA for the CDR3 is TGCGCCAGCAGCTTGGCCGCGTTACCGGGAGAGGGTGAAAAACTGTTTTTT. Translated, it gives CASSLAALPGEGEKLFF.

CDR3 region: CSARFPNEKLFF. CDR3 DNA: TGCAGTGCTAGATTTCCTAATGAAAAACTGTTTTTT. This chain joins TRBV20-1 and TRBJ1-4, with D uncertain. Looked up from germline, CDR1 is DFQATT and CDR2 is SNEGSKA (reference sequence). The CDR3 runs 12 residues. The ends were cut back, 2 bases at V and 3 bases at J, with 4 bases in the middle.

This clonotype was seen only a few times. This chain uses TRBV5-1 with TRBJ2-7; 7 bases align to TRBD2. The germline gives CDR1 SGHRS, CDR2 YFSETQ. The V segment lost 0 bases and the J segment 4 bases; nucleotides outside the gene matches: 7. The CDR3 loop spans 15 amino acids. CDR3 DNA: TGCGCCAGCAGCTTGGATGCGGGAGTTAAATACGAGCAGTACTTC. This codes for CASSLDAGVKYEQYF. Filled out from reference TRBV5-1 and TRBJ2-7, the complete variable domain reads KAGVTQTPRYLIKTRGQQVTLSCSPISGHRSVSWYQQTPGQGLQFLFEYFSETQRNKGNFPGRFSGRQFSNSRSEMNVSTLELGDSALYLCASSLDAGVKYEQYFGPGTRLTVT.

The J gene is TRBJ1-2, the V gene TRBV5-5; D remains unclear. The germline V gene has CDR1 SGHKS and CDR2 YYEKEE (reference sequence). V was shortened by 7 bases and J by 4 bases, with 8 bases between the two germline ends. This CDR3 spans 11 amino acids. The CDR3 bases are TGTGCCAGCGCGTCAATCTATGGCTACACCTTC. It codes for CASASIYGYTF.

This clonotype was found many times. A read error may account for a junction end that differs from germline. V is TRBV7-2 and J is TRBJ2-7; the match to TRBD2 covers 8 bases. The CDR3 has 15 amino acids. Looked up from germline, CDR1 is SGHTA and CDR2 is FQGNSA. DNA for the CDR3: TGTGCCAGCAGCTTAGCATGGACTAGCTCCAACGAGCAGTACTTC. This sequence encodes CASSLAWTSSNEQYF.

This clonotype was picked up many times. This chain connects TRBV15 to TRBJ1-5, with D unresolved. The germline V gene encodes CDR1 LNHNV and CDR2 YYDKDF (reference sequence). The CDR3 sequence is 15 residues long. Trimming pared 0 bases from V and 7 bases from J, leaving 13 bases between. CDR3 sequence (DNA): TGTGCCACCAGCAGAGACCAAGGACGGGCGCAGCCCCAGCATTTT. This codes for CATSRDQGRAQPQHF.

The table lists this clonotype with a few counts. This rearrangement joins TRBV6-1 to TRBJ1-5; 9 positions match TRBD1. Germline values: CDR1 MNHNS, CDR2 SASEGT. The CDR3 runs 17 residues. The J segment lost 2 bases and the V segment lost 7 bases, leaving 12 bases of the junction unmatched. The CDR3 is CASINGQGQAGNQPQHF. CDR3 DNA sequence: TGTGCCAGCATTAACGGACAGGGGCAGGCGGGCAATCAGCCCCAGCATTTT.

V usage is TRBV27 and J usage is TRBJ2-2, with D maybe TRBD2 (6 bases). This CDR3 contains 14 residues. Germline V gene lookup returns CDR1 MNHEY and CDR2 SMNVEV (reference sequence). V dropped 8 bases and J dropped 4 bases, with 14 bases sitting between them. The CDR3 coding sequence is TGTGCCAGCGCTAGCGTTGTGGGCACCGGGGAGCTGTTTTTT. Its translation: CASASVVGTGELFF.

V gene TRBV19 combines with J gene TRBJ1-1; possible D gene TRBD1, 6 bases. The CDR3 extends over 13 amino acids. Germline CDR1 is LNHDA and CDR2 is SQIVND (reference sequence). Trimming pared 8 bases from V and 6 bases from J, leaving 16 bases between. The CDR3 region has the DNA TGTGCCAGTTCTGAGGGGGGAAGGGCTGAAGCTTTCTTT. It specifies CASSEGGRAEAFF.

This clonotype was recorded many times. The V and J genes are TRBV15 and TRBJ1-1; D may be TRBD1 (5 bases). The CDR3 has 15 amino acids. Trimming shortened V by 0 bases and J by 2 bases, and 10 bases separated the two germline ends. Germline CDR1 is LNHNV and CDR2 is YYDKDF (reference sequence). This CDR3 reads CATSRDLGVNTEAFF. CDR3 nucleotides: TGTGCCACCAGCAGAGATCTAGGGGTAAACACTGAAGCTTTCTTT.

In its sample, this clonotype was seen many times. The V gene is TRBV6-1, the J gene TRBJ1-2; D perhaps matches TRBD1 (6 bases). The CDR3 covers 13 residues. The V end was cut by 4 bases, the J end by 4 bases, with 10 bases between. Germline V gives CDR1 MNHNS, CDR2 SASEGT. CDR3 DNA sequence: TGTGCCAGCAGTGTTGACAGGAGCTATGGCTACACCTTC. It yields the protein CASSVDRSYGYTF.

The CDR3 region is CAIRKDAQIGYEQYF. For the CDR3, the DNA is TGTGCCATCAGAAAAGACGCGCAAATCGGATACGAGCAGTACTTC. The chain carries TRBV10-3 and TRBJ2-7; D gene ambiguous. Trimming pared 6 bases from V and 4 bases from J, leaving 19 bases between. CDR1 is ENHRY and CDR2 is SYGVKD in the germline V gene. The CDR3 is 15 amino acids.

This chain joins TRBV4-1 and TRBJ1-2, with 11 positions matching TRBD1. Germline V gene lookup returns CDR1 MGHRA and CDR2 YSYEKL. V lost 1 base to trimming and J lost 8 bases; unmatched junction nucleotides: 6. CDR3 length: 15 residues. CDR3 nucleotide sequence: TGCGCCAGCAGCCAAGTAGTGGGACAGGGGGGCGGCTACACCTTC. The encoded protein is CASSQVVGQGGGYTF.

The chain combines TRBV3-1 with TRBJ1-2, with D possibly being TRBD1 (6 bases). The CDR3 totals 12 residues. The V gene's germline CDR1 is LGHDT and CDR2 YNNKEL (reference sequence). V was shortened by 3 bases and J by 8 bases, with 10 bases between the two germline ends. The CDR3 protein is CASSQHREGYTF. The CDR3 nucleotides read TGTGCCAGCAGCCAGCACAGGGAAGGCTACACCTTC.

In its sample, this clonotype was seen many times. The gene calls are TRBV28 and TRBJ1-2, with a possible D match to TRBD1 (6 bases). The germline V and J ends were trimmed by 4 bases and 2 bases, with 11 bases remaining between them. This CDR3 has 14 residues. Germline CDR1 is MDHEN and CDR2 is SYDVKM. The CDR3 DNA reads as TGTGCCAGCAGTTCAGGGGAAACCAACTATGGCTACACCTTC. It codes for CASSSGETNYGYTF.

The chain uses TRBV29-1 and TRBJ1-3; TRBD1 is a possible D gene (6 bases). The CDR3 spans 15 residues. The germline V gene has CDR1 SQVTM and CDR2 ANQGSEA. V lost 0 bases, J lost 3 bases, and 12 bases lay in between. CDR3 in DNA: TGCAGCGTTGAAGATGCGGGGGCAGTTGGAAACACCATATATTTT. It specifies CSVEDAGAVGNTIYF.

This clonotype showed up many times. V usage is TRBV24-1 and J usage is TRBJ1-3; the D is unclear. V lost 3 bases and J 0 bases, leaving 11 bases between the germline ends. Germline loops: CDR1 KGHDR, CDR2 SFDVKD. This CDR3 spans 16 amino acids. The chain's CDR3 is CATSDDTSLSGNTIYF. Here the CDR3 DNA reads TGTGCCACCAGTGATGACACCTCCCTCTCTGGAAACACCATATATTTT.

This clonotype was counted only a few times. This chain links TRBV7-9 with TRBJ1-1; 8 nucleotides line up with TRBD1. The CDR3 totals 16 residues. After removal of 5 bases from V and 3 bases from J, the junction contained 11 bases not matched to a gene. Germline V lookup: CDR1 SEHNR, CDR2 FQNEAQ (reference sequence). The CDR3 sequence is CASSTTGVKRDTEAFF. As DNA, the CDR3 is TGTGCCAGCAGCACGACAGGGGTTAAGAGAGACACTGAAGCTTTCTTT.

This clonotype was observed many times. At one end, the junction sequence differs from germline, possibly due to a read error. The chain combines TRBV7-2 with TRBJ2-7; tentatively, D is TRBD2 (6 bases). Germline V gene data show CDR1 as SGHTA and CDR2 as FQGNSA. The CDR3 spans 15 residues. The CDR3 reads CASSAGLLASSEQYF. The CDR3 region has the DNA TGTGCCAGCAGCGCCGGATTACTAGCCTCCTCCGAGCAGTACTTC.

CDR3 in amino acids: CASSYGLAGAREQYF. The CDR3 coding sequence is TGTGCCAGCAGTTACGGACTAGCGGGAGCGAGGGAGCAGTACTTC. This chain joins TRBV6-5 and TRBJ2-7, with TRBD2 identical over 13 bases. Germline CDR1 MNHEY, CDR2 SVGAGI. Unmatched junction bases numbered 5, after V lost 2 bases and J lost 7 bases. The CDR3 length is 15 residues.